These 21 T cell receptor beta chains share one sample of origin, sequenced in a study of T-cell reconstitution after alpha-beta-depleted transplantation in children. TCRbeta library preparation incorporated unique molecular identifiers. TCRdb called the PCR reads again in MiXCR, with one record for every CDR3 protein. There are 6,400 or so distinct CDR3 sequences in the sample; roughly 16% occur only once, and 10% to 15% lies in the top ten. The starting material was PBMCs, mostly from graft donor cells, obtained 60 days after TCRalphabeta/CD19-depleted stem cell transplant. These receptors were taken from a male patient younger than 18 who had a stem cell transplant for acute myeloid leukemia, so the T cells may come from the graft donor.

J is TRBJ2-1 and V is TRBV20-1; 14 bases match TRBD2. V shed 5 bases, J shed 5 bases, and the junction held 5 bases outside the gene matches. The CDR3 covers 15 residues. Germline CDR1 DFQATT, CDR2 SNEGSKA (reference sequence). CDR3 loop: CSAGTSGRGDNEQFF. CDR3 in DNA: TGCAGTGCTGGGACTAGCGGGAGAGGGGACAATGAGCAGTTCTTC.

By frequency in the sample, this clonotype is medium-sized. The genes are TRBV20-1 and TRBJ2-5; D uncertain. Looked up from germline, CDR1 is DFQATT and CDR2 is SNEGSKA (reference sequence). Trimming removed 5 bases from V and 5 bases from J, with 9 bases in between. The CDR3 contains 11 residues. The CDR3 here is CSAPQGETQYF. CDR3 DNA: TGCAGTGCTCCTCAAGGGGAGACCCAGTACTTC.

This clonotype is classed as medium-sized. The V gene is TRBV6-5, the J gene TRBJ2-1, with 14 positions matching TRBD2. Germline V CDR1 and CDR2: MNHEY, SVGAGI. V dropped 4 bases and J dropped 6; count of bases not matched to a gene: 2. This CDR3 has 15 residues. DNA of the CDR3: TGTGCCAGCAGTTTTGGACTAGCGGGAGGCAATGAGCAGTTCTTC. This gives the protein CASSFGLAGGNEQFF.

This clonotype appeared a few times. CDR3 loop: CASSETGTYGYTF. CDR3 DNA: TGTGCCAGCAGCGAAACAGGGACCTATGGCTACACCTTC. The rearrangement uses TRBV7-8 and TRBJ1-2, with a weak D call TRBD1 (6 bases). Germline V CDR1 and CDR2: SGHVS, FQNEAQ. V lost 5 bases, J lost 4 bases, and 11 bases lay in between. The CDR3 runs 13 residues.

The chain recombines TRBV7-9 with TRBJ2-7; D is tentatively TRBD1 or TRBD2 (5 bases each). CDR1 and CDR2 (germline): SEHNR, FQNEAQ (reference sequence). V was cut by 5 bases and J by 2 bases, with 13 bases left in between. The CDR3 extends over 14 amino acids. The CDR3 is CASSPGQGAYEQYF. In DNA, the CDR3 is TGTGCCAGCAGCCCGGGGCAGGGAGCCTACGAGCAGTACTTC.

Sample share makes this clonotype medium-sized. V usage is TRBV20-1 and J usage is TRBJ2-6; no clear D. Trimming stripped 1 base from V and 4 bases from J, with 11 bases between. Looked up from germline, CDR1 is DFQATT and CDR2 is SNEGSKA (reference sequence). CDR3 length: 15 residues. The CDR3: CSARAHDLGANVLTF. In nucleotides, the CDR3 is TGCAGTGCTAGAGCTCACGACCTCGGGGCCAACGTCCTGACTTTC.

This clonotype is classed as medium-sized (0.01 to 0.1%). The chain carries TRBV29-1 and TRBJ1-1; possible D gene TRBD1, 6 bases. The CDR3 extends over 13 amino acids. Germline V gene lookup returns CDR1 SQVTM and CDR2 ANQGSEA. V lost 4 bases and J lost 1, with 10 bases in between. The CDR3 protein is CSVVWGPNTEAFF. The CDR3 DNA reads TGCAGCGTTGTTTGGGGGCCGAACACTGAAGCTTTCTTT. The full variable domain, its missing parts supplied by reference TRBV29-1 and TRBJ1-1, is SAVISQKPSRDICQRGTSLTIQCQVDSQVTMMFWYRQQPGQSLTLIATANQGSEATYESGFVIDKFPISRPNLTFSTLTVSNMSPEDSSIYLCSVVWGPNTEAFFGQGTRLTVV.

Sample share makes this clonotype medium-sized. The chain is built from TRBV20-1 and TRBJ2-5, with TRBD2 matching 8 bases. This CDR3 has 13 amino acids. In germline, CDR1 is DFQATT, CDR2 SNEGSKA (reference sequence). Losses at the gene ends were 3 bases for V and 5 bases for J; bases not matched to a gene: 5. The CDR3 DNA sequence: TGCAGTGCTAGCCGGGAGGGTCGCGAGACCCAGTACTTC. Residues: CSASREGRETQYF.

This clonotype is judged medium-sized (0.01 to 0.1%). The V and J genes are TRBV7-3 and TRBJ2-7; TRBD1 is a possible D gene (6 bases). V dropped 2 bases and J dropped 4 bases, with 12 bases sitting between them. The CDR3 is made up of 14 amino acids. Germline V gene sequence: CDR1 SGHTA, CDR2 FQGTGA. CDR3 loop: CASSLRAGAYEQYF. The CDR3 DNA reads as TGTGCCAGCAGCTTACGGGCAGGGGCATACGAGCAGTACTTC.

This clonotype was observed a handful of times. This chain connects TRBV7-9 to TRBJ2-3; a possible D gene is TRBD2 (6 bases). Germline CDR1 SEHNR, CDR2 FQNEAQ (reference sequence). The CDR3 is 16 residues long. Trimming pared 4 bases from V and 5 bases from J, leaving 19 bases between. CDR3 bases: TGTGCCAGCAGCTCCGCGACTAGTTCCGGGCTAGATACGCAGTATTTT. It encodes CASSSATSSGLDTQYF. Based on the CDR3 plus reference TRBV7-9 and TRBJ2-3, the full variable domain is DTGVSQNPRHKITKRGQNVTFRCDPISEHNRLYWYRQTLGQGPEFLTYFQNEAQLEKSRLLSDRFSAERPKGSFSTLEIQRTEQGDSAMYLCASSSATSSGLDTQYFGPGTRLTVL.

The chain employs TRBV5-5 and TRBJ2-6, with 7 bases identical to TRBD1. Losses at the gene ends were 0 bases for V and 0 bases for J; bases not matched to a gene: 3. Germline V gene sequence: CDR1 SGHKS, CDR2 YYEKEE (reference sequence). The CDR3 spans 17 residues. The CDR3 DNA sequence: TGTGCCAGCAGCTTGGGACAGGGCCTCTCTGGGGCCAACGTCCTGACTTTC. Translating it yields CASSLGQGLSGANVLTF.

The rearrangement joins TRBV5-6 to TRBJ2-5, with 8 bases matching TRBD1. This CDR3 is 17 amino acids long. Germline CDR1 SGHDT, CDR2 YYEEEE. V trimming: 3 bases; J trimming: 0 bases; junction bases outside the gene matches: 10. Here the CDR3 reads CASSSKGQAPYQETQYF. DNA for the CDR3: TGTGCCAGCAGCTCTAAGGGACAGGCTCCGTACCAAGAGACCCAGTACTTC.

In its sample, this clonotype was seen once. The chain joins TRBV4-2 to TRBJ1-4; tentative D call: TRBD1 (5 bases). The V and J ends lost 0 bases and 3 bases respectively, with 20 bases between them. The germline V gene has CDR1 LGHNA and CDR2 YNFKEQ. CDR3 length: 19 amino acids. DNA of the CDR3: TGTGCCAGCAGCCAAGATGGGAAAAGTTACAGGTGGCCTAATGAAAAACTGTTTTTT. It specifies CASSQDGKSYRWPNEKLFF.

CDR3 DNA sequence: TGTGCCAGCAGCTTAGTGGGCCGGTTGAATGAGCAGTTCTTC. Translated: CASSLVGRLNEQFF. The chain joins TRBV7-9 to TRBJ2-1; the D is unclear. Between the trimmed V and J ends, which lost 1 base and 7 bases, there was a span of 11 bases. CDR3 length: 14 amino acids. Germline V CDR1 and CDR2: SEHNR, FQNEAQ (reference sequence).

This clonotype is labeled medium-sized (0.01 to 0.1%). The chain has TRBV20-1 and TRBJ2-1; D is unresolved. The V gene's germline CDR1 is DFQATT and CDR2 SNEGSKA (reference sequence). The CDR3 is 10 residues long. V lost 8 bases and J lost 6, with 8 bases in between. Here the CDR3 DNA reads TGCAGTCCCATCCTCAATGAGCAGTTCTTC. Protein sequence: CSPILNEQFF.

V gene TRBV19 combines with J gene TRBJ2-3; D may match TRBD1 or TRBD2 (6 bases each). This CDR3 has 15 residues. V was cut by 5 bases and J by 1 base, with 13 bases left in between. Germline CDR1 and CDR2: LNHDA and SQIVND (reference sequence). The CDR3 protein is CASSVGGTGTDTQYF. The DNA for the CDR3 is TGTGCCAGTAGTGTAGGGGGGACGGGCACAGATACGCAGTATTTT.

The chain carries TRBV23-1 and TRBJ2-3, with no clear D. TRBV23-1 has ORF status, its function being uncertain. The CDR3 runs to 14 residues. Trimming shortened V by 0 bases and J by 4 bases, and 8 bases separated the two germline ends. Here the CDR3 DNA reads TGCGCCAGCAGTCAATCGCCATCTTCAGATACGCAGTATTTT. This encodes CASSQSPSSDTQYF.

The chain uses TRBV25-1 and TRBJ2-2; TRBD2 aligns across 7 bases. From germline, CDR1 is MGHDK and CDR2 SYGVNS. With V trimmed by 8 bases and J by 5 bases, 5 bases remained unmatched. This CDR3 is built from 13 residues. This chain's CDR3 is CASRGVGTGELFF. The CDR3 nucleotides read TGTGCCAGCCGGGGGGTGGGGACCGGGGAGCTGTTTTTT.

This clonotype ranks as medium-sized. The chain joins TRBV5-1 to TRBJ2-1, with TRBD2 matching over 8 bases. The CDR3 sequence is 15 residues long. Trimming cost V 7 bases and J 4 bases; bases outside gene matches: 10. Germline CDR1 SGHRS, CDR2 YFSETQ. The DNA of the CDR3 is TGCGCCAGCGAAACGGGAGGGCCAACATACAATGAGCAGTTCTTC. It translates to CASETGGPTYNEQFF.

This clonotype was seen only a few times. V gene TRBV5-1 combines with J gene TRBJ1-2, with D unresolved. CDR1 is SGHRS, CDR2 YFSETQ, per germline. This CDR3 region has 15 residues. V lost 5 bases and J lost 0, with 14 bases in between. This chain's CDR3 is CASRVMAGPNYGYTF. CDR3 sequence (DNA): TGCGCCAGCAGGGTTATGGCGGGCCCTAACTATGGCTACACCTTC.

This clonotype is medium-sized in the sample. V is TRBV7-2 and J is TRBJ2-7; 7 bases align to TRBD2. Germline CDR1 and CDR2: SGHTA and FQGNSA. The CDR3 loop spans 14 amino acids. V shed 6 bases, J shed 4 bases, and the junction held 9 bases outside the gene matches. DNA of the CDR3: TGTGCCAGCAGTTTCGGCGGGAGCTCTTACGAGCAGTACTTC. It encodes CASSFGGSSYEQYF. Using reference TRBV7-2 and TRBJ2-7 for the parts outside the CDR3, the full variable domain is GAGVSQSPSNKVTEKGKDVELRCDPISGHTALYWYRQSLGQGLEFLIYFQGNSAPDKSGLPSDRFSAERTGGSVSTLTIQRTQQEDSAVYLCASSFGGSSYEQYFGPGTRLTVT.